The rows below give T cell receptor beta chains drawn from one sample of a study of blood T cell repertoires in COVID-19. Produced via immunoSEQ multiplex PCR; TCRdb's table is partial and in-frame only. Among 250,000 to 300,000 clones listed, 75% to 90% were seen once. The sample taken for sequencing was peripheral blood. These receptors came from a woman between 35 and 50 years old with acute or convalescent COVID-19. Each CDR3 is given with its conserved first and last residue. Each record gives: clone size, J gene, V gene, D gene, CDR3 protein, CDR3 DNA. A D gene is named only where the DNA matches it firmly. For some rows the clone size is stated as once, few or many, or as a class when expanded; others skip it.

. | TRBJ2-5 | TRBV6-1 | TRBD2 | CASSDSGQGLAGATQYF | TGTGCCAGCAGTGATTCTGGTCAGGGACTAGCGGGGGCGACCCAGTACTTC
. | TRBJ1-1 | TRBV5-4 | TRBD1 | CASSSPVQGLNTEAFF | TGTGCCAGCAGCTCACCGGTACAGGGGCTCAACACTGAAGCTTTCTTT
many | TRBJ1-5 | TRBV30 | . | CAWSVQGGQPQHF | TGTGCCTGGAGTGTCCAGGGAGGTCAGCCCCAGCATTTT
few | TRBJ2-1 | TRBV6-4 | TRBD1 | CASRGQGTGNEQFF | TGTGCCAGCAGAGGACAGGGGACGGGCAATGAGCAGTTCTTC
. | TRBJ1-5 | TRBV6-5 | . | CASRRGQPNQPQHF | TGTGCCAGCAGGCGAGGACAGCCTAATCAGCCCCAGCATTTT
. | TRBJ1-5 | TRBV6-5 | . | CASSYGDFYSNQPQHF | TGTGCCAGCAGTTACGGGGACTTCTATAGCAATCAGCCCCAGCATTTT
. | TRBJ2-2 | TRBV6-5 | . | CASGAGDTGELFF | TGTGCCAGCGGGGCAGGGGATACCGGGGAGCTGTTTTTT
. | TRBJ2-3 | TRBV25-1 | . | CASSESGTPGDTQYF | TGTGCCAGCAGTGAGTCTGGGACTCCGGGAGATACGCAGTATTTT
. | TRBJ2-3 | TRBV7-3 | TRBD2 | CASSSRGLDTDTQYF | TGTGCCAGCAGCTCCCGGGGACTAGATACAGATACGCAGTATTTT
. | TRBJ1-2 | TRBV6-1 | TRBD1 | CASSEVGQGALDGYTF | TGTGCCAGCAGTGAGGTGGGACAGGGGGCATTAGATGGCTACACCTTC
. | TRBJ1-1 | TRBV27 | . | CASSPRGMNTEAFF | TGTGCCAGCAGTCCCAGGGGTATGAACACTGAAGCTTTCTTT
. | TRBJ2-2 | TRBV19 | TRBD2 | CASSPGLAIGGTGELFF | TGTGCCAGTAGTCCGGGACTAGCGATCGGCGGCACCGGGGAGCTGTTTTTT
. | TRBJ1-1 | TRBV18 | . | CASSPSRETEAFF | TGTGCCAGCTCACCTTCAAGGGAGACTGAAGCTTTCTTT
. | TRBJ1-3 | TRBV10-3 | . | CAISDTGSSSGNTIYF | TGTGCCATCAGTGATACCGGGTCCAGCTCTGGAAACACCATATATTTT
. | TRBJ1-1 | TRBV24-1 | . | CATSDAPRVAEAFF | TGTGCCACCAGTGATGCGCCCCGGGTGGCTGAAGCTTTCTTT
. | TRBJ1-6 | TRBV6-5 | TRBD1 | CASSRGHNSPLHF | TGTGCCAGCTCAAGGGGGCACAATTCACCCCTCCACTTT
. | TRBJ1-3 | TRBV6-5 | . | CASLTGPSSGNTIYF | TGTGCCAGCCTCACAGGTCCCAGCTCTGGAAACACCATATATTTT
once | TRBJ1-5 | TRBV6-5 | . | CASRPGLRSNQPQHF | TGTGCCAGCAGACCAGGGCTAAGGAGCAATCAGCCCCAGCATTTT
. | TRBJ1-1 | TRBV14 | . | CASSPTKTDTEAFF | TGTGCCAGCAGCCCTACTAAGACGGACACTGAAGCTTTCTTT
. | TRBJ1-2 | TRBV27 | . | CASSGYSGGGYTF | TGTGCCAGCAGCGGCTACTCGGGGGGGGGCTACACCTTC
once | TRBJ2-6 | TRBV19 | . | CASSQDGSGANVLTF | TGTGCCAGTAGCCAAGACGGGTCCGGGGCCAACGTCCTGACTTTC
. | TRBJ2-1 | TRBV6-1 | TRBD2 | CASREAGAAYNEQFF | TGTGCCAGCAGGGAAGCGGGGGCGGCCTACAATGAGCAGTTCTTC
. | TRBJ2-3 | TRBV7-8 | TRBD2 | CASSLGGRGVQYF | TGTGCCAGCAGCTTAGGCGGACGGGGGGTGCAGTATTTT
. | TRBJ2-4 | TRBV6-1 | . | CASSERYGVQYF | TGTGCCAGCAGTGAAAGGTACGGGGTTCAGTACTTC
once | TRBJ2-3 | TRBV11-1 | . | CASSLRYTQYF | TGTGCCAGCAGCTTACGTTATACGCAGTATTTT
. | TRBJ1-2 | TRBV3-1/TRBV3-2 | . | CASSQGSFYGYTF | TGTGCCAGCAGCCAAGGTTCCTTCTATGGCTACACCTTC
. | TRBJ1-2 | TRBV19 | . | CASSITAQGEDGYTF | TGTGCCAGTAGTATAACAGCACAGGGAGAGGATGGCTACACCTTC
few | TRBJ1-3 | TRBV5-1 | . | CASSAEAGAGNTIYF | TGCGCCAGCAGCGCGGAGGCCGGTGCTGGAAACACCATATATTTT
many | TRBJ1-3 | TRBV9 | . | CASSVERGNGNTIYF | TGTGCCAGCAGCGTAGAACGGGGGAACGGAAACACCATATATTTT
. | TRBJ1-1 | TRBV11-2 | . | CASSFGASDTEAFF | TGTGCCAGCAGCTTTGGGGCATCGGACACTGAAGCTTTCTTT
. | TRBJ2-1 | TRBV7-2 | TRBD2 | CASSLVGLAHEQFF | TGTGCCAGCAGCTTAGTGGGACTAGCACATGAGCAGTTCTTC
. | TRBJ1-2 | TRBV2 | . | CASSEGFGEPGYTF | TGTGCCAGCAGTGAGGGGTTCGGGGAACCAGGCTACACCTTC
. | TRBJ2-3 | TRBV2 | TRBD2 | CASRGGLAGGQMDTQYF | TGTGCCAGCAGGGGAGGACTAGCGGGGGGGCAGATGGATACGCAGTATTTT
. | TRBJ1-2 | TRBV6-5 | . | CASTERGLGYGYTF | TGTGCCAGCACGGAAAGGGGATTGGGCTATGGCTACACCTTC
few | TRBJ1-1 | TRBV30 | TRBD1 | CAWDRANTEAFF | TGTGCCTGGGACAGGGCGAACACTGAAGCTTTCTTT
. | TRBJ1-2 | TRBV5-1 | TRBD1 | CASSPSGTGTYGYTF | TGCGCCAGCAGCCCATCCGGGACAGGGACCTATGGCTACACCTTC
. | TRBJ2-3 | TRBV2 | . | CASSPGSLEIAQYF | TGTGCCAGCAGTCCCGGGAGTCTAGAAATCGCGCAGTATTTT
. | TRBJ1-5 | TRBV6-1 | . | CASSEIVYSNQPQHF | TGTGCCAGCAGTGAAATCGTTTATAGCAATCAGCCCCAGCATTTT
. | TRBJ2-3 | TRBV6-2/TRBV6-3 | . | CASSYASFDTDTQYF | TGTGCCAGCAGTTACGCTAGCTTCGACACAGATACGCAGTATTTT
few | TRBJ2-3 | TRBV9 | TRBD2 | CASSASSGPLRSTDTQYF | TGTGCCAGCAGCGCTTCTAGCGGTCCCCTGCGAAGCACAGATACGCAGTATTTT
. | TRBJ2-3 | TRBV11-2 | . | CASSLGSQNYLTDTQYF | TGTGCCAGCAGCTTAGGGTCACAGAATTACCTCACAGATACGCAGTATTTT
once | TRBJ2-2 | TRBV7-9 | . | CASSSSSGELFF | TGTGCCAGCAGCTCGAGTTCCGGGGAGCTGTTTTTT
. | TRBJ1-1 | TRBV5-1 | TRBD1 | CASSTGQGRTEAFF | TGCGCCAGCAGTACCGGACAGGGCCGCACTGAAGCTTTCTTT
. | TRBJ2-1 | TRBV11-3 | . | CASSVHGSGWDEQFF | TGTGCCAGCAGCGTACACGGTTCGGGTTGGGATGAGCAGTTCTTC
. | TRBJ2-2 | TRBV11-2 | TRBD2 | CASSSMTSGGPINTGELFF | TGTGCCAGCAGCTCCATGACTAGCGGGGGGCCTATTAACACCGGGGAGCTGTTTTTT
. | TRBJ2-3 | TRBV2 | TRBD1 | CASSQTGGTDTQYF | TGTGCCAGCAGTCAGACAGGGGGCACAGATACGCAGTATTTT
. | TRBJ2-5 | TRBV12-3/TRBV12-4 | . | CASSRTVQETQYF | TGTGCCAGCAGTCGGACAGTCCAAGAGACCCAGTACTTC
. | TRBJ2-5 | TRBV3-1/TRBV3-2 | TRBD2 | CASSRGTSGGAETQYF | TGTGCCAGCAGCCGCGGGACTAGCGGGGGGGCAGAGACCCAGTACTTC
. | TRBJ1-6 | TRBV24-1 | TRBD1 | CATSDGRGQGFGSPLHF | TGTGCCACCAGTGATGGCCGGGGACAGGGCTTCGGGTCACCCCTCCACTTT
once | TRBJ1-3 | TRBV29-1 | TRBD1 | CSGGQGPPYSGNTIYF | TGCAGCGGAGGACAGGGCCCACCTTACTCTGGAAACACCATATATTTT